Presented here are 14 T cell receptor beta chains from one specimen sequenced in a study of blood T cell repertoires in COVID-19. Clones were read by immunoSEQ multiplex PCR, and TCRdb kept only the in-frame ones, dropping some. This table has approximately 240,000 clones, around 84% appearing once. The specimen sequenced was peripheral blood. The receptors were sampled from a woman aged 40 to 49 who had recovered from COVID-19.

V is TRBV3-1 (or the pseudogene TRBV3-2) and J is TRBJ2-1, with 9 bases fitting TRBD2. The CDR3 extends over 17 amino acids. Germline values: CDR1 LGHDT, CDR2 YNNKEL (reference sequence). V trimming: 0 bases; J trimming: 6 bases; junction bases outside the gene matches: 9. As DNA, the CDR3 is TGTGCCAGCAGCCAAGAAGGCCCGGGACTAGCTGGCAATGAGCAGTTCTTC. Translation: CASSQEGPGLAGNEQFF.

The table lists this clone with a few counts. The J gene is TRBJ1-5, the V gene TRBV6-5; TRBD1 agrees at 7 bases. The CDR3 contains 14 residues. The germline CDR1 and CDR2 sequences are MNHEY and SVGAGI. The ends lost 6 bases at V and 6 bases at J; junction bases unmatched: 8. CDR3 coding DNA: TGTGCCAGCAGGACGAGGACAGGTTTTCAGCCCCAGCATTTT. It specifies CASRTRTGFQPQHF.

The V gene is TRBV7-2, the J gene TRBJ2-7; 9 nucleotides align to TRBD2. The germline V gene encodes CDR1 SGHTA and CDR2 FQGNSA. The CDR3 spans 15 residues. J gave up 1 base and V 5 bases, and 6 bases lay outside the gene matches. CDR3 residues: CASSEFSGSSYEQYF. The CDR3, as DNA: TGTGCCAGCAGCGAGTTTAGCGGGAGTTCCTACGAGCAGTACTTC. Complete variable domain (other parts from reference TRBV7-2 and TRBJ2-7): GAGVSQSPSNKVTEKGKDVELRCDPISGHTALYWYRQSLGQGLEFLIYFQGNSAPDKSGLPSDRFSAERTGGSVSTLTIQRTQQEDSAVYLCASSEFSGSSYEQYFGPGTRLTVT.

V gene TRBV9 combines with J gene TRBJ2-5; D might be TRBD2 (7 bases). This CDR3 is 15 amino acids long. Germline-derived CDR1 and CDR2 are SGDLS and YYNGEE. The V end was cut by 3 bases, the J end by 4 bases, with 16 bases between. The CDR3 region has the DNA TGTGCCAGCAGCGCAGCGGGACACCCGGGAGAGACCCAGTACTTC. Protein sequence: CASSAAGHPGETQYF.

The CDR3 nucleotides read TGCAGCGTTGAAGGACCGCAATGGACAGGGGGAGACACTGAAGCTTTCTTT. It specifies CSVEGPQWTGGDTEAFF. The gene calls are TRBV29-1 and TRBJ1-1; 10 positions match TRBD1. J was trimmed by 3 bases and V by 1 base; bases with no gene match: 11. Germline V lookup: CDR1 SQVTM, CDR2 ANQGSEA. The CDR3 loop spans 17 amino acids. Filled out from reference TRBV29-1 and TRBJ1-1, the complete variable domain reads SAVISQKPSRDICQRGTSLTIQCQVDSQVTMMFWYRQQPGQSLTLIATANQGSEATYESGFVIDKFPISRPNLTFSTLTVSNMSPEDSSIYLCSVEGPQWTGGDTEAFFGQGTRLTVV.

This clone was seen more than once but under ten times. The chain has TRBV6-5 and TRBJ2-5; 12 bases are a match to TRBD1. CDR3 length: 16 amino acids. V lost 0 bases to trimming and J lost 4 bases; unmatched junction nucleotides: 3. Germline CDR1 and CDR2: MNHEY and SVGAGI. Written as DNA, the CDR3 is TGTGCCAGCAGTTACTCATGGGGACAGGGGGCAGAGACCCAGTACTTC. Residues: CASSYSWGQGAETQYF.

The count of this clone is one. The V call is TRBV2, the J call TRBJ1-5, with a possible D match to TRBD1 (5 bases). Trimming removed 4 bases from V and 0 bases from J, with 13 bases in between. CDR3 length: 16 residues. Per the germline V gene, CDR1 is SNHLY and CDR2 is FYNNEI. The DNA for the CDR3 is TGTGCCAGCAGTGCCGACAGCCGAAATAGCAATCAGCCCCAGCATTTT. It translates to CASSADSRNSNQPQHF.

The chain couples TRBV5-4 to TRBJ2-3, with 11 nucleotides matching TRBD2. CDR1 and CDR2 (germline): SGHNT, YYREEE (reference sequence). This CDR3 has 15 residues. V was pared by 2 bases and J by 6 bases, with 5 bases of the junction left unmatched. The CDR3 nucleotides are TGTGCCAGCAGCTTAGCTAGCGGGGGGTACGATACGCAGTATTTT. This codes for CASSLASGGYDTQYF.

This chain connects TRBV6-5 to TRBJ1-1, with D possibly matching TRBD1 (5 bases). This CDR3 contains 13 residues. Germline loops: CDR1 MNHEY, CDR2 SVGAGI. The V end was cut by 6 bases, the J end by 11 bases, with 19 bases between. DNA for the CDR3: TGTGCCAGCAGCCCGGGGGAGGGGAGATTGGCTTTCTTT. Amino acids: CASSPGEGRLAFF.

The chain links TRBV11-2 to TRBJ1-1; TRBD1 matches at 7 bases. CDR3 length equals 13 residues. Germline V lookup: CDR1 SGHAT, CDR2 FQNNGV. The V and J ends lost 4 bases and 11 bases, in that order; junction bases with no gene match: 10. CDR3 protein: CASSSLLTGTAFF. CDR3 DNA sequence: TGTGCCAGCAGCTCCCTTTTGACAGGGACGGCTTTCTTT.

The chain couples TRBV7-3 to TRBJ1-4; the match to TRBD1 covers 9 bases. Unmatched junction bases numbered 6, after V lost 5 bases and J lost 8 bases. The CDR3 runs 14 residues. Germline CDR1 reads SGHTA; CDR2 reads FQGTGA. CDR3 in DNA: TGTGCCAGCAGCCTCGGGACAGGGAACGAAAAACTGTTTTTT. This sequence encodes CASSLGTGNEKLFF.

This chain joins TRBV3-1 (or the pseudogene TRBV3-2) and TRBJ2-5, with TRBD1 matching 7 bases. The trim removed 4 bases at V and 5 bases at J, leaving 10 bases unmatched. There are 15 residues in the CDR3. Germline loops: CDR1 LGHDT, CDR2 YNNKEL (reference sequence). CDR3: CASSPGAGGFETQYF. The DNA for the CDR3 is TGTGCCAGCAGCCCCGGCGCAGGGGGTTTCGAGACCCAGTACTTC.

This chain uses TRBV6-5 with TRBJ1-1; tentative D call: TRBD1 (6 bases). This CDR3 is built from 14 residues. V dropped 7 bases and J dropped 0 bases, with 12 bases sitting between them. CDR1 MNHEY and CDR2 SVGAGI come from the germline V gene. CDR3 in DNA: TGTGCCAGCACCTCCCAGGGGCTGAACACTGAAGCTTTCTTT. It specifies CASTSQGLNTEAFF.

The CDR3 DNA follows: TGTGCCAGCAGCTTAGACAGCCCTCTACTTGGCTACACCTTC. Translated, it gives CASSLDSPLLGYTF. The V gene is TRBV7-2, the J gene TRBJ1-2; no clear D. Germline lookup yields CDR1 SGHTA and CDR2 FQGNSA. Between the trimmed V and J ends, which lost 1 base and 7 bases, there was a span of 13 bases. This CDR3 region has 14 residues.